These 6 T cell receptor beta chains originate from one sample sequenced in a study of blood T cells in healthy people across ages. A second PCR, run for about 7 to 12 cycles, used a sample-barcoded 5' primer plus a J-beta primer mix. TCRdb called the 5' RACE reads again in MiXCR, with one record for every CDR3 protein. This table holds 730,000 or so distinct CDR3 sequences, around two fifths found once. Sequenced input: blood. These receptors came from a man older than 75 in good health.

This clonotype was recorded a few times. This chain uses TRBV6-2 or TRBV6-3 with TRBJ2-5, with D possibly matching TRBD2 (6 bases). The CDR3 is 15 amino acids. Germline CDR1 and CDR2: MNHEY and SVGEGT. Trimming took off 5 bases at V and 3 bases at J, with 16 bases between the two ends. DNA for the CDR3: TGTGCCAGCAGTGTAATGGGGCTAGCGAAAGAGACCCAGTACTTC. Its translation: CASSVMGLAKETQYF.

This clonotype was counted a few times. The CDR3 nucleotides are TGTGCCAGCAGGAAGGGGAGCACAGATACGCAGTATTTT. It yields the protein CASRKGSTDTQYF. The genes are TRBV7-9 and TRBJ2-3; D is possibly TRBD1 (5 bases). The CDR3 contains 13 residues. CDR1 is SEHNR and CDR2 is FQNEAQ in the germline V gene (reference sequence). The germline V and J ends were trimmed by 6 bases and 0 bases, with 7 bases remaining between them.

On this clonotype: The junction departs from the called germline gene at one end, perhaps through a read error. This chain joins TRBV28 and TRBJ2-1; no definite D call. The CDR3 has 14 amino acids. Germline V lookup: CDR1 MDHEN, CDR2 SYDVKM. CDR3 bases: TGTACCAGCATAGGCCCCGACTCCTACAATGAGCAGTTCTTC. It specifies CTSIGPDSYNEQFF.

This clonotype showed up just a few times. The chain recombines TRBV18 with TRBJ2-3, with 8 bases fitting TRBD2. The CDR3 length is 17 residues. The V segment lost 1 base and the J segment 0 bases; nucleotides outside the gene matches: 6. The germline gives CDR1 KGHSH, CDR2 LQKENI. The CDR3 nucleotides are TGTGCCAGCTCACCACAGATGACTAGCGTAAGCACAGATACGCAGTATTTT. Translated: CASSPQMTSVSTDTQYF. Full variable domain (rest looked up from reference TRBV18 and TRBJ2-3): NAGVMQNPRHLVRRRGQEARLRCSPMKGHSHVYWYRQLPEEGLKFMVYLQKENIIDESGMPKERFSAEFPKEGPSILRIQQVVRGDSAAYFCASSPQMTSVSTDTQYFGPGTRLTVL.

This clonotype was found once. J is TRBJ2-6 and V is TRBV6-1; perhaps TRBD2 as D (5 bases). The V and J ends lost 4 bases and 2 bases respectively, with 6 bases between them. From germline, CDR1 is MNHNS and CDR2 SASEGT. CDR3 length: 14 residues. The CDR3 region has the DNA TGTGCCAGCAGTGTGACTACTGGGGCCAACGTCCTGACTTTC. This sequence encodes CASSVTTGANVLTF.

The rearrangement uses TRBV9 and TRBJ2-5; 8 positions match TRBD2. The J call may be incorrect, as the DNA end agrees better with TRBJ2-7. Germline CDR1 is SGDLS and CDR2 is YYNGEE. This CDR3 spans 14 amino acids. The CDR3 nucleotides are TGTGCCAGCAGCGTGGGACTAGGTCTATACGAGCAGTACTTC. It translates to CASSVGLGLYEQYF.